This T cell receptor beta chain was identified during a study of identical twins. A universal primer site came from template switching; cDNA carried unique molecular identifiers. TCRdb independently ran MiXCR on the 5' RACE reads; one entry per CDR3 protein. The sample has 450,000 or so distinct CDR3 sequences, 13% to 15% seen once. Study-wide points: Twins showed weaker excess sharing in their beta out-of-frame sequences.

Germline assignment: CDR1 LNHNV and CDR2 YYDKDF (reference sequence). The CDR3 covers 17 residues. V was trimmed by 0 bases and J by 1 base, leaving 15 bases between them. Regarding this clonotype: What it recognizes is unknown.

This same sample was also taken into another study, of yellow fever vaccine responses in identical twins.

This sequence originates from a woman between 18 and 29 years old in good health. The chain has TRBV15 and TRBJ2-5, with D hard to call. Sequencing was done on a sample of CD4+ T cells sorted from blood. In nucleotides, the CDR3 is TGTGCCACCAGCAGAGATCGGAGCTTTTCCTCCCAAGAGACCCAGTACTTC. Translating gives CATSRDRSFSSQETQYF.